This entry lists 14 T cell receptor beta chains sequenced from one sample in a study of cytomegalovirus exposure and HLA in healthy donors. Primers included in the PCR were 60 Vbeta and 13 Jbeta primers. Clones were read by immunoSEQ multiplex PCR, and TCRdb kept only the in-frame ones, dropping some. The listing contains about 87,000 clones. The sequencing input was PBMCs. The source is a man aged 45-65 years in good health and CMV-seropositive.

The chain joins TRBV7-2 to TRBJ1-6; D call uncertain. CDR3 size: 15 residues. Trimming stripped 1 base from V and 6 bases from J, with 10 bases between. Per germline, CDR1 SGHTA and CDR2 FQGNSA. CDR3 in amino acids: CASSLDAGLNSPLHF. The CDR3 region has the DNA TGTGCCAGCAGCTTAGACGCAGGCCTTAATTCACCCCTCCACTTT.

J is TRBJ2-1 and V is TRBV7-8; TRBD2 matches 7 bases. The germline gives CDR1 SGHVS, CDR2 FQNEAQ. V was clipped by 5 bases and J by 9 bases; unmatched bases: 25. There are 19 residues in the CDR3. The CDR3 sequence: CASSRGWGGRSPTIGEQFF. The DNA for the CDR3 is TGTGCCAGCAGCCGGGGGTGGGGCGGGAGAAGCCCCACAATAGGTGAGCAGTTCTTC. The full variable domain, with the rest looked up from reference TRBV7-8 and TRBJ2-1, is GAGVSQSPRYKVAKRGQDVALRCDPISGHVSLFWYQQALGQGPEFLTYFQNEAQLDKSGLPSDRFFAERPEGSVSTLKIQRTQQEDSAVYLCASSRGWGGRSPTIGEQFFGPGTRLTVL.

The chain has TRBV4-1 and TRBJ1-1; 9 bases are shared with TRBD1. The CDR3 runs to 15 residues. V was pared by 3 bases and J by 5 bases, with 7 bases of the junction left unmatched. Germline CDR1 MGHRA, CDR2 YSYEKL. CDR3: CASSQEGQGGTEAFF. CDR3 nucleotides: TGCGCCAGCAGCCAGGAGGGACAGGGTGGGACTGAAGCTTTCTTT.

The chain couples TRBV4-2 to TRBJ2-1, with 7 bases that match TRBD2. The CDR3 has 17 amino acids. Looked up from germline, CDR1 is LGHNA and CDR2 is YNFKEQ. J was trimmed by 6 bases and V by 0 bases; bases with no gene match: 11. The CDR3 DNA is TGTGCCAGCAGCCAAGATGGCGGCGGGAGCTCGGTCAATGAGCAGTTCTTC. Translating it yields CASSQDGGGSSVNEQFF.

The V gene is TRBV27, the J gene TRBJ2-7; a weak D match, TRBD1 (6 bases). The V end lost 5 bases, the J end lost 2 bases, and 10 bases lay between the germline ends. There are 13 residues in the CDR3. Per the germline V gene, CDR1 is MNHEY and CDR2 is SMNVEV (reference sequence). In DNA, the CDR3 is TGTGCCAGCAGTGCGGACAGCGCCTACGAGCAGTACTTC. Protein: CASSADSAYEQYF.

This chain joins TRBV19 and TRBJ2-1; D perhaps matches TRBD2 (5 bases). With 3 bases removed from V and 9 bases from J, the gap between germline ends came to 12 bases. CDR3 length: 13 amino acids. Per the germline V gene, CDR1 is LNHDA and CDR2 is SQIVND (reference sequence). CDR3 amino acids: CASSITSRAEQFF. The CDR3, as DNA: TGTGCCAGTAGTATTACTAGTCGGGCTGAGCAGTTCTTC. The variable domain in full, with the rest retrieved from reference TRBV19 and TRBJ2-1, is DGGITQSPKYLFRKEGQNVTLSCEQNLNHDAMYWYRQDPGQGLRLIYYSQIVNDFQKGDIAEGYSVSREKKESFPLTVTSAQKNPTAFYLCASSITSRAEQFFGPGTRLTVL.

The V call is TRBV6-5, the J call TRBJ1-4; TRBD1 matches at 8 bases. Germline V CDR1 and CDR2: MNHEY, SVGAGI. CDR3 length: 14 amino acids. The trim removed 9 bases at V and 4 bases at J, leaving 7 bases unmatched. CDR3 DNA sequence: TGTGCCAGTCGGGTTGGACAGGGTAATGAAAAACTGTTTTTT. It yields the protein CASRVGQGNEKLFF.

This chain links TRBV29-1 with TRBJ2-5; possibly TRBD1 for D (6 bases). Trimming took 6 bases from V and 5 from J, leaving 16 bases between them. This CDR3 comprises 13 residues. Germline values: CDR1 SQVTM, CDR2 ANQGSEA. DNA of the CDR3: TGCAGCGTGGCCACAGGGACCCGGGAGACCCAGTACTTC. Protein: CSVATGTRETQYF.

The rearrangement joins TRBV7-2 to TRBJ2-5, with D possibly TRBD1 on 6 matching bases. This CDR3 spans 13 amino acids. Germline CDR1 is SGHTA and CDR2 is FQGNSA. Trimming pared 6 bases from V and 4 bases from J, leaving 12 bases between. CDR3 in amino acids: CASSKGVGETQYF. In DNA form, the CDR3 reads TGTGCCAGCAGTAAGGGGGTGGGAGAGACCCAGTACTTC.

The chain joins TRBV11-3 to TRBJ1-2; no firm D call. V lost 8 bases, J lost 8 bases, and 18 bases lay in between. This CDR3 spans 13 amino acids. Per the germline V gene, CDR1 is SGHNT and CDR2 is YENEEA. DNA of the CDR3: TGTGCCAGCGGGCTCATCGGTAATCGGGGCTACACCTTC. Translation gives CASGLIGNRGYTF.

The chain combines TRBV13 with TRBJ1-1, with D perhaps TRBD1 (6 bases). The CDR3 is 14 amino acids. Germline loops: CDR1 PRHDT, CDR2 FYEKMQ (reference sequence). Trimming stripped 5 bases from V and 5 bases from J, with 15 bases between. The CDR3 region has the DNA TGTGCCAGCAGCCGGGAGGGGGGAGGAACTGAAGCTTTCTTT. It encodes CASSREGGGTEAFF. The full variable domain, its missing parts supplied by reference TRBV13 and TRBJ1-1, is AAGVIQSPRHLIKEKRETATLKCYPIPRHDTVYWYQQGPGQDPQFLISFYEKMQSDKGSIPDRFSAQQFSDYHSELNMSSLELGDSALYFCASSREGGGTEAFFGQGTRLTVV.

The rearrangement uses TRBV5-1 and TRBJ2-1; TRBD2 is a possible D gene (6 bases). Germline CDR1 SGHRS, CDR2 YFSETQ. The CDR3 loop spans 15 amino acids. Between the trimmed V and J ends, which lost 4 bases and 0 bases, there was a span of 11 bases. CDR3 sequence reads: CASSEAGTSYNEQFF. For the CDR3, the DNA is TGCGCCAGCAGCGAGGCGGGGACCTCCTACAATGAGCAGTTCTTC.

The chain has TRBV18 and TRBJ2-3; D is possibly TRBD1 (5 bases). The ends were cut back, 2 bases at V and 6 bases at J, with 6 bases in the middle. The CDR3 contains 12 residues. The germline V gene encodes CDR1 KGHSH and CDR2 LQKENI. CDR3 residues: CASSPSGDTQYF. The DNA of the CDR3 is TGTGCCAGCTCACCATCAGGGGATACGCAGTATTTT.

The rearrangement links TRBV10-3 to TRBJ2-7; 8 bases are a match to TRBD2. CDR1 and CDR2 from the germline V gene are ENHRY and SYGVKD. CDR3 length equals 16 residues. J gave up 3 bases and V 6 bases, and 13 bases lay outside the gene matches. CDR3 residues: CAIRTGQGLDYYEQYF. In nucleotides, the CDR3 is TGTGCCATCAGGACAGGTCAGGGACTAGACTACTACGAGCAGTACTTC.